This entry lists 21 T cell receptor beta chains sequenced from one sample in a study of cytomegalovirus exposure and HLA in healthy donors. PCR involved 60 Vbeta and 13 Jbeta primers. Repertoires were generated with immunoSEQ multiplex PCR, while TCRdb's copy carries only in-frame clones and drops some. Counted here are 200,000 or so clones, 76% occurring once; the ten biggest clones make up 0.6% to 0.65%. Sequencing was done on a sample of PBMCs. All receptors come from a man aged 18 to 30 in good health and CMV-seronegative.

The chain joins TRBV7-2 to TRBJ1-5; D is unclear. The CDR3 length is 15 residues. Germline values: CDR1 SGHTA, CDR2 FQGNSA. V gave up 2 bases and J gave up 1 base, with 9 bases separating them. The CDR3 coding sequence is TGTGCCAGCAGCTTACTTTCGGGGAGCAATCAGCCCCAGCATTTT. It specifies CASSLLSGSNQPQHF.

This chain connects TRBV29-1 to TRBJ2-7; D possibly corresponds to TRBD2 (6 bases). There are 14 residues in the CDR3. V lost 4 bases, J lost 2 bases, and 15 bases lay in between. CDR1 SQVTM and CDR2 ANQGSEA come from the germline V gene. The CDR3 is CSVGSRGGTYEQYF. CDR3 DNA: TGCAGCGTTGGATCAAGGGGCGGGACCTACGAGCAGTACTTC.

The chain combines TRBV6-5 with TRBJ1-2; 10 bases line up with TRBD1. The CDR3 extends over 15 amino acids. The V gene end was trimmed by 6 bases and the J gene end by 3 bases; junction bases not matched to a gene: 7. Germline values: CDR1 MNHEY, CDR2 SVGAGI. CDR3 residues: CASRPDRGAYYGYTF. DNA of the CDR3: TGTGCCAGCAGGCCGGACAGGGGGGCCTACTATGGCTACACCTTC.

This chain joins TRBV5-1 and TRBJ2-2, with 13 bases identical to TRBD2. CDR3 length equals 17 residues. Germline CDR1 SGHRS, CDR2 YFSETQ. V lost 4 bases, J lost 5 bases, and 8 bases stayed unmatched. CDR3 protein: CASSLTSGRAPTGELFF. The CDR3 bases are TGCGCCAGCAGCCTTACTAGCGGGAGGGCCCCTACCGGGGAGCTGTTTTTT.

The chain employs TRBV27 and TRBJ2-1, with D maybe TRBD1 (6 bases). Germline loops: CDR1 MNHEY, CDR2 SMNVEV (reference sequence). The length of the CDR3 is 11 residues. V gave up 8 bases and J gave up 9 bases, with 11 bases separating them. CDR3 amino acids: CASAGGSEQFF. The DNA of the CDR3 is TGTGCCAGCGCTGGGGGCAGTGAGCAGTTCTTC.

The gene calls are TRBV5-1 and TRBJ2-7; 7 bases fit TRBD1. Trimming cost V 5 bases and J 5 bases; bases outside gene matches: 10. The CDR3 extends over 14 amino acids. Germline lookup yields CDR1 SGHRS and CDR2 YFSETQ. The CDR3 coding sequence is TGCGCCAGCAGGGGAGCCAGGGGGACGGACGAGCAGTACTTC. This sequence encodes CASRGARGTDEQYF.

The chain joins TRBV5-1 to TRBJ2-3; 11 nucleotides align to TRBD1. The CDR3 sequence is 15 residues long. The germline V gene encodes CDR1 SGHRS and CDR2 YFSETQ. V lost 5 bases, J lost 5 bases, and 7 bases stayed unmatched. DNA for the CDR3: TGCGCCAGCAGAAAAGGACAGGGGGCGGTAGATACGCAGTATTTT. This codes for CASRKGQGAVDTQYF.

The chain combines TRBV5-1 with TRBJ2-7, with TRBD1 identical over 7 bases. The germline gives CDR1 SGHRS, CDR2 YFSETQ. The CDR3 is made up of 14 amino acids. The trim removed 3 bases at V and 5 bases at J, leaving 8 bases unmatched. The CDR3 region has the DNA TGCGCCAGCAGCTCTAGACAGGGCCCCCACGAGCAGTACTTC. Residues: CASSSRQGPHEQYF.

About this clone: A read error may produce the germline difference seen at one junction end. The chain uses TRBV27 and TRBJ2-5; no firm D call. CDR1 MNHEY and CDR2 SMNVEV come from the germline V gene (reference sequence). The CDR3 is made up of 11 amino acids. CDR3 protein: CASSLILHQNF. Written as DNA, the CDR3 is TGTGCCAGCAGTTTAATACTCCACCAAAACTTC.

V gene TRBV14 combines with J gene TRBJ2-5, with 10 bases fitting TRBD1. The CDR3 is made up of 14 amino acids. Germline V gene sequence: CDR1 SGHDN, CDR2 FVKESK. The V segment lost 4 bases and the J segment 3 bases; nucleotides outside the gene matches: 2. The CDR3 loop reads CASSRDRGKETQYF. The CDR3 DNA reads TGTGCCAGCAGCCGGGACAGGGGCAAAGAGACCCAGTACTTC.

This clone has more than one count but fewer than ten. The CDR3 is CASSFRQGGEQYF. Here the CDR3 DNA reads TGTGCCAGCAGTTTCCGACAGGGGGGCGAGCAGTACTTC. This sequence joins TRBV27 and TRBJ2-7; TRBD1 aligns across 9 bases. Trimming at V came to 3 bases and at J to 6 bases, leaving 3 bases not matched to a gene. Germline-derived CDR1 and CDR2 are MNHEY and SMNVEV (reference sequence). This CDR3 has 13 residues.

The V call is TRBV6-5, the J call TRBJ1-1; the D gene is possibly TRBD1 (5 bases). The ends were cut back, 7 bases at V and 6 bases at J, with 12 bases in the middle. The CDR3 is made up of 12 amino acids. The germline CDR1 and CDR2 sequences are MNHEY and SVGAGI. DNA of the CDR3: TGTGCCAGCAACAGGAGGAGGGCTGAAGCTTTCTTT. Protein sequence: CASNRRRAEAFF.

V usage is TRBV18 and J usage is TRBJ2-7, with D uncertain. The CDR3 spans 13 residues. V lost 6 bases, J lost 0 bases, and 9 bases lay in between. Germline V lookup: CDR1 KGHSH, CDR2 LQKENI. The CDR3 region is CASSPDISYEQYF. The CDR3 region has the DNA TGTGCCAGCTCTCCTGACATCTCCTACGAGCAGTACTTC.

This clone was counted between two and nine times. The CDR3 bases are TGTGCCAGCGAGGTCCAAAATTCACCCCTCCACTTT. It encodes CASEVQNSPLHF. The V call is TRBV2, the J call TRBJ1-6; D is undetermined. The CDR3 runs 12 residues. V lost 8 bases, J lost 7 bases, and 9 bases lay in between. Germline V lookup: CDR1 SNHLY, CDR2 FYNNEI.

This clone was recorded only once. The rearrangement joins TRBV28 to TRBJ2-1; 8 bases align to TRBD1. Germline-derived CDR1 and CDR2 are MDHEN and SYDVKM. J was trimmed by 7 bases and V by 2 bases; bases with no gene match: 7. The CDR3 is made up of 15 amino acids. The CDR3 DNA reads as TGTGCCAGCAGTTTAGGTGGGACAGGACATAATGAGCAGTTCTTC. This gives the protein CASSLGGTGHNEQFF.

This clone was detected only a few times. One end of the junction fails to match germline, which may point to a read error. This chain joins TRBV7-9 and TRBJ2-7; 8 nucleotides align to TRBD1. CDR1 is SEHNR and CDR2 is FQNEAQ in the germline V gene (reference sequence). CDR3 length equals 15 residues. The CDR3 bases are TGTTCCAGCAGCCTCGCCACAGGGGGTCCTTACGAGCAGTACTTC. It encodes CSSSLATGGPYEQYF. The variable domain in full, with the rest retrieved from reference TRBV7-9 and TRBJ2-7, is DTGVSQNPRHKITKRGQNVTFRCDPISEHNRLYWYRQTLGQGPEFLTYFQNEAQLEKSRLLSDRFSAERPKGSFSTLEIQRTEQGDSAMYLCSSSLATGGPYEQYFGPGTRLTVT.

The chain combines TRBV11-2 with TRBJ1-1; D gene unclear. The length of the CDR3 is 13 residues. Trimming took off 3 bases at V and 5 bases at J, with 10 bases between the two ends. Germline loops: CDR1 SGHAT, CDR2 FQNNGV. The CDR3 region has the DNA TGTGCCAGCAGCTTTCAGACGGAGACTGAAGCTTTCTTT. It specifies CASSFQTETEAFF. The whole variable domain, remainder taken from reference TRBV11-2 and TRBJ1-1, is EAGVAQSPRYKIIEKRQSVAFWCNPISGHATLYWYQQILGQGPKLLIQFQNNGVVDDSQLPKDRFSAERLKGVDSTLKIQPAKLEDSAVYLCASSFQTETEAFFGQGTRLTVV.

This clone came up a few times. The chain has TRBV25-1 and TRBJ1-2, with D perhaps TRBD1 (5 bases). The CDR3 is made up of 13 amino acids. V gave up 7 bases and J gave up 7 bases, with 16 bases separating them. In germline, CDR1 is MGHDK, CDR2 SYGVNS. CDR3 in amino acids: CASKRGDPSGYTF. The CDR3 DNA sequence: TGTGCCAGCAAGCGGGGCGATCCGAGTGGCTACACCTTC.

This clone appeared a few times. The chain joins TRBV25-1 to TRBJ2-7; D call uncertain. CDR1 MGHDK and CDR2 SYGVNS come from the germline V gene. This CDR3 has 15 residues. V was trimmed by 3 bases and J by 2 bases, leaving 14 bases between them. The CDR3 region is CASSDAVSFAYEQYF. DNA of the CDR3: TGTGCCAGCAGTGATGCGGTGTCTTTCGCCTACGAGCAGTACTTC.

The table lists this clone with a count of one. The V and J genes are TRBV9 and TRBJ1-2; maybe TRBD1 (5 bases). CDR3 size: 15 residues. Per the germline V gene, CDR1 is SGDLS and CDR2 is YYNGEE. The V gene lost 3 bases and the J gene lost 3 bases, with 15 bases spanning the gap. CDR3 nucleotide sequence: TGTGCCAGCAGCGAGGACGACAGAGTACACTATGGCTACACCTTC. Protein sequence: CASSEDDRVHYGYTF.

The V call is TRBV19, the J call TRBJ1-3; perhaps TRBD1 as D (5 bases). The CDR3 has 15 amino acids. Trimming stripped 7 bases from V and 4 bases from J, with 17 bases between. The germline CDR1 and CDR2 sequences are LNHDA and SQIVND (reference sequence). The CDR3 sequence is CASTWGDTGGNTIYF. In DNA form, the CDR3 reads TGTGCCAGTACGTGGGGGGATACAGGCGGAAACACCATATATTTT.